This TCR beta chain comes out of a study of beta chain features in type 1 diabetes. In its sample, this clone was seen a few times. The target antigen is unknown. This CDR3 is 15 amino acids long. Germline assignment: CDR1 MNHEY and CDR2 SVGAGI. Trimming left V 2 bases short and J 3 bases short, with 14 bases between. Study-wide results and limits: There were fewer insertions and more deletions at the VDJ junctions of type 1 diabetes patients. Type 1 diabetes patients had TCRB CDR3s that were shorter (moderately but significantly so) in all four CD4+ subsets.

The authors reverse transcribed all of the isolated RNA, so sequencing captured expressed TCRB transcripts. The average read count of naive, central memory and regulatory T cell samples was some 3.8 million. Some clones are missing from TCRdb's copy, which holds only in-frame ones; the method was immunoSEQ multiplex PCR. This sample has hundreds of thousands of clones, with 10% to 15% found just once. It was via CD45RO/CCR7/CD25/CD127/CD95/CD27 that CD4+ naive, central memory, regulatory and stem cell-like memory cells were sorted. This TCR came from a young woman with type 1 diabetes. Sequenced material: naive CD4+ T cells from blood. V usage is TRBV6-5 and J usage is TRBJ2-7; possible D gene TRBD1, 7 bases. CDR3 in amino acids: CASSYRGQGGYEQYF. The DNA for the CDR3 is TGTGCCAGCAGTTACCGGGGGCAGGGGGGCTACGAGCAGTACTTC.